A single T cell receptor (beta chain) is shown here with its context. Original methodology: Estimation of nucleated cell counts was performed using reference gene primer amplification. TCRdb's copy holds only in-frame clones and misses some; the assay was immunoSEQ multiplex PCR. V and J calls and clone size are as listed in that table; D and trimming were resolved from the DNA. Among about 35,000 clones listed, 75% to 85% were seen once. This sample is drawn from a study of blood T cell repertoires in COVID-19. Study in general: Samples of COVID-19 (acute and convalescent) were obtained from the United States, Italy and Spain. The cDNA or gDNA used as material had been derived from T cells, B-cell-depleted T cells, or PBMCs.

The sample was peripheral blood. This clonotype was sampled from a woman aged 70 to 79 with acute or convalescent COVID-19.

CDR3 protein: CASSLSPWRLAYEQYF. The CDR3 DNA sequence: TGTGCCAGCAGTTTATCGCCCTGGCGGCTAGCGTACGAGCAGTACTTC. This rearrangement joins TRBV27 to TRBJ2-7, with a weak D call TRBD2 (6 bases). CDR3 size: 16 residues. Germline CDR1 is MNHEY and CDR2 is SMNVEV (reference sequence). Trimming left V 0 bases short and J 4 bases short, with 16 bases between.